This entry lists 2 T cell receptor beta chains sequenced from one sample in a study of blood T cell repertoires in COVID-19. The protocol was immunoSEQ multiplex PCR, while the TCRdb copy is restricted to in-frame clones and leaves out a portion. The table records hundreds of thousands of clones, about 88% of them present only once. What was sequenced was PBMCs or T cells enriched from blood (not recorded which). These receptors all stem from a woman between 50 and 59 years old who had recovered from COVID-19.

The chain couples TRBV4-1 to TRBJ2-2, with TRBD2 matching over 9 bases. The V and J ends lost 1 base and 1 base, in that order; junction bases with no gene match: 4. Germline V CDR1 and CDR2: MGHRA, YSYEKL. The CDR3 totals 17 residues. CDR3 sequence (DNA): TGCGCCAGCAGCCAAGTAGTACTAGCGGGGAACACCGGGGAGCTGTTTTTT. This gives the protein CASSQVVLAGNTGELFF.

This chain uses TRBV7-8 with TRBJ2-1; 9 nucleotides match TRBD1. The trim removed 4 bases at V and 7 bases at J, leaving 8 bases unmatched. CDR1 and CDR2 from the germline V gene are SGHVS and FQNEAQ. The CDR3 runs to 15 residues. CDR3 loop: CASSWTGDWENEQFF. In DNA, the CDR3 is TGTGCCAGCAGCTGGACAGGGGATTGGGAGAATGAGCAGTTCTTC.